This record concerns one T cell receptor beta chain sequence. Its cognate antigen is unknown. A much larger clone sits a single nucleotide away, making a read error possible. MiXCR, applied by TCRdb to the 5' RACE reads, yields one record per CDR3 protein. The data contain 310,000 or so distinct CDR3 sequences, about 20% of them seen just once; the ten biggest clones take up roughly 8%. The data derive from a study of CD8 T cells in ankylosing spondylitis. Regarding the study as a whole: Disease-associated clones were reportedly significantly overrepresented in matched ankylosing spondylitis synovial fluid. Relatively rare in peripheral blood, disease-linked clones were also CD8+.

CDR3 size: 11 residues. The V end was cut by 7 bases, the J end by 7 bases, with 9 bases between. Looked up from germline, CDR1 is WSHSY and CDR2 is SAAADI. This chain links TRBV10-2 with TRBJ2-3; perhaps TRBD2 as D (6 bases). Sequenced: blood, either unsorted or a sorted T cell fraction (not recorded which). The sequence was collected from a male donor with ankylosing spondylitis or in good health (not recorded which). CDR3 region: CASKGGNTQYF. CDR3 DNA sequence: TGCGCCAGCAAGGGAGGAAATACGCAGTATTTT.